This is a list of T cell receptor beta chains from one sample in a study of human T cells and chemical hapten exposure. TCRdb re-analysed the RACE reads in MiXCR, keeping a single row per CDR3 protein. This sample has around 71,000 distinct CDR3 sequences, with 7.5% to 10% found just once. Sequenced material: whole blood, taken in connection with sensitization to the hapten diphenylcyclopropenone (DPC). These receptors originate from a middle-aged woman with alopecia areata. Some clones in this sample may be carry-over from other donors' samples. Each CDR3 is given with its conserved first and last residue. A D gene is named only where the DNA matches it firmly. The size of a clone is reported for some rows only, either as once, few or many, or as a class for expanded clones.

j_call clone_size v_call d_call cdr3_aa cdr3_nt
TRBJ2-5 many TRBV11-2 - CASSYGRTKEETQYF TGTGCCAGCAGCTACGGACGGACTAAAGAAGAGACCCAGTACTTC
TRBJ2-7 many TRBV3-1 TRBD2 CASSQPPYSGAYEQYF TGTGCCAGCAGCCAACCTCCCTATAGCGGGGCCTACGAGCAGTACTTC
TRBJ1-1 many TRBV6-5 - CASSLQGLGPEAFF TGTGCCAGCAGCTTACAGGGACTGGGCCCTGAAGCTTTCTTT
TRBJ2-7 few TRBV7-2 - CASRTTGVIYEQYF TGTGCCAGCAGGACCACTGGAGTGATCTACGAGCAGTACTTC
TRBJ1-1 - TRBV14 - CASSLWTGVGTEAFF TGTGCCAGCAGCCTCTGGACGGGAGTGGGCACTGAAGCTTTCTTT
TRBJ1-1 - TRBV7-2 - CASSLQGGRDTEAFF TGTGCCAGCAGCCTACAAGGGGGGCGCGACACTGAAGCTTTCTTT
TRBJ2-5 few TRBV11-2 TRBD2 CASSSLTSGRQETQYF TGTGCCAGCAGCTCTCTGACTAGCGGGCGACAAGAGACCCAGTACTTC
TRBJ2-7 - TRBV6-5 - CASSYARNNEQYF TGTGCCAGCAGTTATGCCAGGAACAACGAGCAGTACTTC
TRBJ1-4 few TRBV6-6 TRBD1 CASSSRTGGGEKLFF TGTGCCAGCAGTTCTCGGACAGGGGGCGGGGAAAAACTGTTTTTT
TRBJ2-1 few TRBV12-3/TRBV12-4 - CASSFGGSINEQFF TGTGCCAGCAGTTTCGGAGGATCCATTAATGAGCAGTTCTTC
TRBJ2-7 many TRBV20-1 - CMGAKGTYEQYF TGCATGGGGGCAAAGGGGACCTACGAGCAGTACTTC
TRBJ2-7 few TRBV18 - CASSPPYSRVGEQYF TGTGCCAGCTCACCACCGTATTCCAGGGTGGGAGAGCAGTACTTC
TRBJ2-5 many TRBV12-5 TRBD1 CASGRTGKRTQYF TGTGCTAGTGGCCGGACAGGGAAGAGGACCCAGTACTTC
TRBJ2-3 many TRBV7-2 - CASSLGRGDTQYF TGTGCCAGCAGCTTAGGACGGGGAGATACGCAGTATTTT
TRBJ1-4 - TRBV5-5 - CASSSTVEKLFF TGTGCCAGCAGCTCGACGGTTGAAAAACTGTTTTTT
TRBJ1-5 few TRBV6-1 TRBD1 CASRWTGDQPQHF TGTGCCAGCAGGTGGACAGGAGATCAGCCCCAGCATTTT
TRBJ1-1 - TRBV11-2 - CASSPSSGRERAFF TGTGCCAGCAGCCCTTCCTCCGGACGGGAGAGAGCTTTCTTT
TRBJ2-3 few TRBV5-6 - CASSSEATQYF TGTGCCAGCAGCTCGGAGGCTACGCAGTATTTT
TRBJ1-3 many TRBV12-3/TRBV12-4 TRBD1 CASSSGQGSGNTIYF TGTGCCAGCAGTTCCGGACAGGGGTCTGGAAACACCATATATTTT
TRBJ2-5 many TRBV6-2/TRBV6-3 - CASSYSPTERASF TGTGCCAGCAGTTACTCGCCTACTGAGCGGGCAAGCTTC
TRBJ2-3 - TRBV10-3 TRBD2 CAISDGGGARDTQYF TGTGCCATCAGTGACGGCGGGGGGGCCAGAGATACGCAGTATTTT
TRBJ1-2 many TRBV5-1 - CASSSAGKIDYGYTF TGCGCCAGCAGCAGCGCGGGGAAGATTGACTATGGCTACACCTTC
TRBJ1-1 many TRBV27 TRBD1 CASRPTGTDEAFF TGTGCCAGCCGACCAACTGGGACAGATGAAGCTTTCTTT
TRBJ2-5 many TRBV2 TRBD2 CASSVSGGVRETQYF TGTGCCAGCAGTGTGAGCGGGGGGGTCCGAGAGACCCAGTACTTC
TRBJ1-5 many TRBV4-3 TRBD1 CASSQGRGSNQPQHF TGCGCCAGCAGCCAAGGCAGGGGGAGCAATCAGCCCCAGCATTTT
TRBJ2-2 many TRBV11-2 - CASSLVIPRGRTASGELFF TGTGCCAGCAGCTTAGTAATCCCTCGGGGGCGGACCGCCTCCGGGGAGCTGTTTTTT
TRBJ2-3 few TRBV7-6 - CASSFTGNTDTQYF TGTGCCAGCAGCTTTACTGGGAACACAGATACGCAGTATTTT
TRBJ2-6 - TRBV7-2 - CASSLGYSFSGANVLTF TGTGCCAGCAGCCTAGGGTACAGTTTCTCCGGGGCCAACGTCCTGACTTTC
TRBJ1-5 many TRBV18 - CASSLSQATPEPQHF TGTGCCAGCTCACTCAGCCAGGCGACCCCCGAGCCCCAGCATTTT
TRBJ1-2 few TRBV7-2 - CASSPRSAGTHYGYTF TGTGCCAGCAGCCCCAGGTCGGCAGGAACTCACTATGGCTACACCTTC
TRBJ2-7 many TRBV7-6 - CAVGGLGAGPYEQYF TGTGCCGTAGGAGGACTGGGGGCCGGCCCCTACGAGCAGTACTTC
TRBJ2-1 many TRBV9 - CASSGIPGSYNEQFF TGTGCCAGCAGCGGGATCCCGGGCTCCTACAATGAGCAGTTCTTC
TRBJ1-3 many TRBV29-1 - CSVEGAQGNTIYF TGCAGCGTTGAGGGGGCGCAAGGAAACACCATATATTTT
TRBJ2-7 many TRBV7-2 TRBD1 CASSSLGTGIFEQYF TGTGCCAGCAGCTCACTCGGGACAGGGATCTTCGAGCAGTACTTC
TRBJ1-1 few TRBV29-1 - CSVDSVGQKNTEAFF TGCAGCGTTGATTCCGTTGGACAGAAGAACACTGAAGCTTTCTTT
TRBJ2-7 many TRBV28 - CASSQDYEQYF TGTGCCAGCAGCCAAGATTACGAGCAGTACTTC
TRBJ1-4 - TRBV12-3/TRBV12-4 - CASRATETNEKLFF TGTGCCAGCAGGGCGACAGAAACTAATGAAAAACTGTTTTTT
TRBJ1-2 many TRBV27 - CASSLGGGHYGYTF TGTGCCAGCAGTTTGGGAGGGGGACACTATGGCTACACCTTC
TRBJ2-1 few TRBV4-1 TRBD2 CASSQDRSGGAGNEQFF TGCGCCAGCAGCCAAGATCGGAGCGGGGGGGCCGGCAATGAGCAGTTCTTC
TRBJ1-6 - TRBV6-4 TRBD1 CASSPTGKNSPLHF TGTGCCAGCAGCCCGACAGGGAAGAATTCACCCCTCCACTTT
TRBJ2-5 - TRBV29-1 - CSVGSRAGETQYF TGCAGCGTTGGGTCGAGGGCGGGGGAGACCCAGTACTTC
TRBJ1-1 many TRBV10-3 TRBD1 CAISESNRGLNTEAFF TGTGCCATCAGTGAGTCAAACAGGGGATTGAACACTGAAGCTTTCTTT
TRBJ1-1 many TRBV5-1 - CASSRTENTEAFF TGCGCCAGCAGCCGGACAGAAAACACTGAAGCTTTCTTT